Following are 32 T cell receptor beta chains from one sample sequenced in a study of blood T cells in healthy people across ages. Then a second PCR, running about 7 to 11 cycles, was carried out with a sample-barcoded 5' primer and a J-beta primer mix. TCRdb redid the calling of the 5' RACE reads with MiXCR, one entry per CDR3 protein. The sample lists around 870,000 distinct CDR3 sequences, 29% occurring once. The specimen sequenced was blood. The receptors shown here come from a woman older than 75 in good health.

This clonotype was seen at least ten times. The chain links TRBV20-1 to TRBJ2-1; 10 positions match TRBD2. CDR1 is DFQATT, CDR2 SNEGSKA, per germline (reference sequence). After removal of 7 bases from V and 8 bases from J, the junction contained 5 bases not matched to a gene. The CDR3 has 12 residues. The CDR3 bases are TGCAGTGGGACTAGCGGCAAGGATGAGCAGTTCTTC. Translation: CSGTSGKDEQFF.

This clonotype has only a few counts. The chain uses TRBV5-1 and TRBJ1-1; D is possibly TRBD1 (6 bases). The CDR3 is 13 amino acids. In germline, CDR1 is SGHRS, CDR2 YFSETQ. V lost 0 bases, J lost 6 bases, and 9 bases lay in between. CDR3 loop: CASSLVGGSEAFF. CDR3 nucleotide sequence: TGCGCCAGCAGCTTGGTGGGGGGCTCTGAAGCTTTCTTT.

This clonotype was detected ten times or more. CDR3 in DNA: TGCAGTGCTCCACGCGCGGGGGGCCCACAAGAGACCCAGTACTTC. As protein: CSAPRAGGPQETQYF. The chain recombines TRBV20-1 with TRBJ2-5; the match to TRBD2 covers 8 bases. Per the germline V gene, CDR1 is DFQATT and CDR2 is SNEGSKA (reference sequence). Losses at the gene ends were 5 bases for V and 2 bases for J; bases not matched to a gene: 10. This CDR3 is built from 15 residues.

In its sample, this clonotype was seen a few times. V and J are TRBV20-1 and TRBJ1-4; D is ambiguous. The CDR3 is 14 residues long. The V gene's germline CDR1 is DFQATT and CDR2 SNEGSKA (reference sequence). Trimming took 3 bases from V and 0 from J, leaving 8 bases between them. CDR3 nucleotide sequence: TGCAGTGCTAGGGACGGTTCAACTAATGAAAAACTGTTTTTT. Its protein product is CSARDGSTNEKLFF.

This clonotype has ten or more counts. This rearrangement joins TRBV7-2 to TRBJ1-6, with 7 bases fitting TRBD1. The V segment lost 0 bases and the J segment 11 bases; nucleotides outside the gene matches: 4. Germline V CDR1 and CDR2: SGHTA, FQGNSA. The CDR3 contains 14 residues. The CDR3 DNA follows: TGTGCCAGCAGCTTAGCGACAGGGTCGACACCCCTCCACTTT. It is translated as CASSLATGSTPLHF.

The genes are TRBV21-1 and TRBJ2-3; the tabulated D call, TRBD2, remains unverified against the DNA. TRBV21-1 is annotated as a pseudogene. This CDR3 has 16 residues. CDR3 region: CASSKEPGGPEDTQYF. The CDR3 bases are TGTGCCAGCAGCAAAGAGCCGGGAGGGCCAGAAGATACGCAGTATTTT.

This clonotype has a count of ten or more. The gene calls are TRBV10-3 and TRBJ2-7, with D tentatively TRBD1 (5 bases). V was shortened by 5 bases and J by 2 bases, with 10 bases between the two germline ends. The CDR3 extends over 13 amino acids. Germline CDR1 is ENHRY and CDR2 is SYGVKD. The CDR3 sequence is CAISIGQTYEQYF. The CDR3 coding sequence is TGTGCCATCAGTATTGGACAAACCTACGAGCAGTACTTC.

This clonotype was recorded at least ten times. This chain uses TRBV12-3 or TRBV12-4 with TRBJ2-1; D is uncertain. The V end was cut by 2 bases, the J end by 6 bases, with 8 bases between. This CDR3 region has 13 residues. The CDR3 sequence: CASSLPQVNEQFF. The CDR3 DNA sequence: TGTGCCAGCAGTTTACCCCAGGTCAATGAGCAGTTCTTC.

This clonotype was detected many times. V is TRBV5-1 and J is TRBJ2-1, with TRBD2 matching 13 bases. CDR1 and CDR2 from the germline V gene are SGHRS and YFSETQ. The CDR3 runs 16 residues. Unmatched junction bases numbered 7, after V lost 4 bases and J lost 6 bases. The CDR3 nucleotides read TGCGCCAGCAGCCTATGGGGACTAGCGGGGCGCAATGAGCAGTTCTTC. Its translation is CASSLWGLAGRNEQFF.

In this sample, this clonotype turned up many times. This chain links TRBV11-3 with TRBJ2-3, with D tentatively TRBD1 (6 bases). This CDR3 comprises 15 residues. Between the trimmed V and J ends, which lost 4 bases and 0 bases, there was a span of 11 bases. Germline-derived CDR1 and CDR2 are SGHNT and YENEEA. The CDR3 DNA reads as TGTGCCAGCAGCTCGGGACACCTTAGCACAGATACGCAGTATTTT. Translation: CASSSGHLSTDTQYF.

In its sample, this clonotype was seen a few times. The chain links TRBV28 to TRBJ2-7; 7 nucleotides align to TRBD1. This CDR3 has 15 amino acids. Germline V gene lookup returns CDR1 MDHEN and CDR2 SYDVKM. Trimming took 4 bases from V and 2 from J; bases not matched to a gene: 8. In DNA, the CDR3 is TGTGCCAGCAGTTCCCCGGGACAGAGACCCTACGAGCAGTACTTC. Its protein is CASSSPGQRPYEQYF.

This clonotype was observed a few times. The genes are TRBV13 and TRBJ1-1; 10 positions agree with TRBD1. Per the germline V gene, CDR1 is PRHDT and CDR2 is FYEKMQ (reference sequence). The V and J ends lost 4 bases and 1 base, in that order; junction bases with no gene match: 9. The CDR3 spans 17 residues. The CDR3: CASSSRQGARRNTEAFF. In DNA, the CDR3 is TGTGCCAGCAGCTCGAGACAGGGGGCTAGGAGGAACACTGAAGCTTTCTTT.

The V and J genes are TRBV27 and TRBJ1-2; 9 bases line up with TRBD1. There are 13 residues in the CDR3. Per the germline V gene, CDR1 is MNHEY and CDR2 is SMNVEV (reference sequence). V lost 5 bases and J lost 8; bases outside the gene matches: 6. This chain's CDR3 is CASSQQGAGGYTF. The CDR3 DNA reads as TGTGCCAGCAGTCAACAGGGGGCTGGCGGCTACACCTTC.

The chain combines TRBV4-3 with TRBJ2-7; 11 bases fit TRBD1. In germline, CDR1 is LGHNA, CDR2 YSLEER. Trimming took 0 bases from V and 4 from J; bases not matched to a gene: 11. CDR3 size: 18 residues. CDR3 sequence reads: CASSQEVSDRDRGYEQYF. The CDR3 region has the DNA TGCGCCAGCAGCCAAGAGGTTTCCGATCGGGACAGGGGGTACGAGCAGTACTTC.

With regard to this clonotype: This sequence may be a read error, since a much larger clone differs from it by one base. V and J are TRBV18 and TRBJ2-1; a possible D gene is TRBD1 (6 bases). Germline CDR1 KGHSH, CDR2 LQKENI. This CDR3 is built from 13 residues. Trimming left V 3 bases short and J 6 bases short, with 9 bases between. CDR3 protein: CASSPPGVNEQFF. CDR3 bases: TGTGCCAGCTCACCGCCAGGGGTCAATGAGCAGTTCTTC.

The sample holds many counts of this clonotype. The chain couples TRBV6-2 or TRBV6-3 to TRBJ1-6; tentatively, D is TRBD1 (5 bases). This CDR3 is built from 14 residues. V gave up 4 bases and J gave up 14 bases, with 18 bases separating them. From germline, CDR1 is MNHEY and CDR2 SVGEGT. CDR3 region: CASSSDGTYDALHF. As DNA, the CDR3 is TGTGCCAGCAGTTCGGACGGGACTTACGACGCCCTCCACTTT.

This sequence joins TRBV6-2 or TRBV6-3 and TRBJ2-5; D is unclear. The CDR3 covers 16 residues. In germline, CDR1 is MNHEY, CDR2 SVGEGT. Trimming removed 4 bases at V and 0 bases at J, with 15 bases between. CDR3 residues: CASSSLDRFDQETQYF. The CDR3 region has the DNA TGTGCCAGCAGTTCTCTCGACCGTTTCGACCAAGAGACCCAGTACTTC.

Comment on this clonotype: This clone may be a read error of a much larger clone one base away. This chain joins TRBV12-3 or TRBV12-4 and TRBJ2-1; TRBD1 matches at 10 bases. CDR3 length: 15 amino acids. CDR3 loop: CASKPGQGVYNEQLF. CDR3 DNA: TGTGCCAGCAAACCTGGACAGGGGGTTTACAATGAGCAGCTCTTC.

At least ten counts were recorded for this clonotype. The CDR3 sequence is CASSFNRRTETQYF. CDR3 nucleotides: TGTGCCAGCAGCTTTAACAGGAGAACAGAGACCCAGTACTTC. The J gene is TRBJ2-5, the V gene TRBV5-6; a possible D gene is TRBD1 (5 bases). Germline V gene data show CDR1 as SGHDT and CDR2 as YYEEEE. V lost 2 bases, J lost 4 bases, and 12 bases lay in between. The CDR3 runs 14 residues. The full variable domain, with the rest looked up from reference TRBV5-6 and TRBJ2-5, is DAGVTQSPTHLIKTRGQQVTLRCSPKSGHDTVSWYQQALGQGPQFIFQYYEEEERQRGNFPDRFSGHQFPNYSSELNVNALLLGDSALYLCASSFNRRTETQYFGPGTRLLVL.

This clonotype was found many times. CDR3 DNA: TGCAGTGCTAGAATTCCCAGGGCTGGGGCCAACGTCCTGACTTTC. Amino acids: CSARIPRAGANVLTF. This sequence joins TRBV20-1 and TRBJ2-6; D perhaps matches TRBD1 (5 bases). Per the germline V gene, CDR1 is DFQATT and CDR2 is SNEGSKA (reference sequence). The CDR3 length is 15 residues. The V end was cut by 2 bases, the J end by 2 bases, with 10 bases between.

Notes on this clonotype: A much larger clone lies one base from this, so it may be a read error. The rearrangement uses TRBV7-2 and TRBJ1-5, with a tentative D call TRBD1 (6 bases). The CDR3 extends over 16 amino acids. Germline CDR1 SGHTA, CDR2 FQGNSA. With 1 base removed from V and 6 bases from J, the gap between germline ends came to 16 bases. The CDR3 DNA reads TGTGCCAGCAGCTTAGGAGGGGGGGGCCGCACTCAGCCCCAGCATTTT. This encodes CASSLGGGGRTQPQHF.

The chain carries TRBV6-6 and TRBJ1-4, with no clear D. The CDR3 has 14 amino acids. Germline assignment: CDR1 MNHNY and CDR2 SVGAGI (reference sequence). Trimming removed 7 bases from V and 8 bases from J, with 17 bases in between. In nucleotides, the CDR3 is TGTGCCAGCACCCCCAGTTCGCATAACGAAAAACTGTTTTTT. Its translation: CASTPSSHNEKLFF.

This clonotype has a handful of counts. This chain joins TRBV6-2 or TRBV6-3 and TRBJ1-1; tentatively, D is TRBD1 (5 bases). Germline CDR1 reads MNHEY; CDR2 reads SVGEGT. CDR3 length: 16 amino acids. Trimming shortened V by 0 bases and J by 3 bases, and 14 bases separated the two germline ends. In DNA form, the CDR3 reads TGTGCCAGCAGTTACTCGACGACCGGGGCGTACACTGAAGCTTTCTTT. Encoded protein: CASSYSTTGAYTEAFF.

V and J are TRBV20-1 and TRBJ1-1; 11 bases agree with TRBD1. There are 17 residues in the CDR3. Trimming removed 8 bases from V and 1 base from J; junction bases left unmatched: 15. Germline assignment: CDR1 DFQATT and CDR2 SNEGSKA (reference sequence). The CDR3 DNA reads as TGCAGTTCTTCCTTACCCGGGACAGGGGGACCGAACACTGAAGCTTTCTTT. Translating it yields CSSSLPGTGGPNTEAFF.

This clonotype was detected a few times. DNA of the CDR3: TGTGCCAGCGGCCGCGGGGCCTCGTTCCAAGAGACCCAGTACTTC. Amino acids: CASGRGASFQETQYF. The chain couples TRBV7-9 to TRBJ2-5, with a tentative D call TRBD2 (6 bases). V lost 8 bases and J lost 1, with 17 bases in between. The CDR3 contains 15 residues. Germline V gene lookup returns CDR1 SEHNR and CDR2 FQNEAQ (reference sequence).

The rearrangement joins TRBV27 to TRBJ1-5, with unresolved D. The V end was cut by 7 bases, the J end by 2 bases, with 18 bases between. The CDR3 runs to 16 residues. Germline lookup yields CDR1 MNHEY and CDR2 SMNVEV (reference sequence). CDR3 sequence reads: CASTIEKVRCNQPQHF. As DNA, the CDR3 is TGTGCCAGCACCATCGAGAAAGTGCGGTGCAATCAGCCCCAGCATTTT.

This clonotype showed up many times. This chain joins TRBV28 and TRBJ2-7; tentatively, D is TRBD1 (7 bases). Germline V gene lookup returns CDR1 MDHEN and CDR2 SYDVKM. This CDR3 comprises 15 residues. V dropped 6 bases and J dropped 4 bases, with 19 bases sitting between them. The CDR3 loop is CASSLATGILYEQYF. The DNA of the CDR3 is TGTGCCAGCAGCCTAGCGACAGGGATCCTATACGAGCAGTACTTC.

This clonotype was observed at least ten times. The genes are TRBV12-3 or TRBV12-4 and TRBJ1-1, with D perhaps matching TRBD1 (5 bases). CDR3 length equals 16 residues. Trimming shortened V by 1 base and J by 0 bases, and 12 bases separated the two germline ends. Here the CDR3 DNA reads TGTGCCAGCAGTTTAGGGTTCGGGACGTTGAACACTGAAGCTTTCTTT. Protein sequence: CASSLGFGTLNTEAFF.

This clonotype was seen at least ten times. The chain combines TRBV9 with TRBJ1-2; 8 nucleotides align to TRBD1. The germline V gene has CDR1 SGDLS and CDR2 YYNGEE. V dropped 2 bases and J dropped 2; count of bases not matched to a gene: 2. This CDR3 has 14 amino acids. Here the CDR3 reads CASSVGTGNYGYTF. CDR3 coding DNA: TGTGCCAGCAGCGTGGGGACAGGCAACTATGGCTACACCTTC.

This clonotype was recorded at least ten times. The genes are TRBV12-3 or TRBV12-4 and TRBJ2-5; unclear D gene. Trimming shortened V by 3 bases and J by 5 bases, and 7 bases separated the two germline ends. This CDR3 has 12 residues. CDR3 nucleotides: TGTGCCAGCAGTTTTTTCTCCGAGACCCAGTACTTC. Amino acids: CASSFFSETQYF.

This clonotype was seen ten or more times. This chain connects TRBV5-4 to TRBJ2-7; D is undetermined. Germline V gene data show CDR1 as SGHNT and CDR2 as YYREEE (reference sequence). CDR3 length equals 13 residues. The germline V and J ends were trimmed by 4 bases and 4 bases, with 12 bases remaining between them. The CDR3 bases are TGTGCCAGCAGCCCCGGCGACCAATACGAGCAGTACTTC. This codes for CASSPGDQYEQYF. The full variable domain, rest sourced from reference TRBV5-4 and TRBJ2-7, is ETGVTQSPTHLIKTRGQQVTLRCSSQSGHNTVSWYQQALGQGPQFIFQYYREEENGRGNFPPRFSGLQFPNYSSELNVNALELDDSALYLCASSPGDQYEQYFGPGTRLTVT.

This chain connects TRBV9 to TRBJ1-1; TRBD1 agrees at 8 bases. J lost 1 base, V lost 0 bases, and 5 bases had no gene match. CDR1 and CDR2 (germline): SGDLS, YYNGEE. The CDR3 spans 16 residues. The CDR3 sequence: CASSVAAGGRNTEAFF. The CDR3 DNA is TGTGCCAGCAGCGTAGCAGCAGGGGGCCGGAACACTGAAGCTTTCTTT.